The table lists the clone carrying this T cell receptor beta chain with a few counts. What it binds is not known. Between the trimmed V and J ends, which lost 0 bases and 6 bases, there was a span of 17 bases. CDR1 is MNHNY and CDR2 is SVGAGI in the germline V gene (reference sequence). The CDR3 contains 16 residues. The source of the sample is a study of regulatory dendritic cells for organ transplantation. Using immunoSEQ multiplex PCR, the repertoire was profiled, and TCRdb retains in-frame clones only, with some absent. Among approximately 5,400 clones listed, 65% to 85% were seen once. CFSE-labeled sorted T cells met regulatory or mature dendritic cells for more than four days.

The chain couples TRBV6-6 to TRBJ1-2; possibly TRBD1 for D (5 bases). Sequences were obtained from memory CD8+ T cells from blood cultured with regulatory dendritic cells. The sample's subset: CD45RO+ memory T cells. The source is a human donor in good health. The CDR3 sequence is CASSYSNLGTDDGYTF. The CDR3 coding sequence is TGTGCCAGCAGTTACTCGAATTTAGGGACCGATGATGGCTACACCTTC.